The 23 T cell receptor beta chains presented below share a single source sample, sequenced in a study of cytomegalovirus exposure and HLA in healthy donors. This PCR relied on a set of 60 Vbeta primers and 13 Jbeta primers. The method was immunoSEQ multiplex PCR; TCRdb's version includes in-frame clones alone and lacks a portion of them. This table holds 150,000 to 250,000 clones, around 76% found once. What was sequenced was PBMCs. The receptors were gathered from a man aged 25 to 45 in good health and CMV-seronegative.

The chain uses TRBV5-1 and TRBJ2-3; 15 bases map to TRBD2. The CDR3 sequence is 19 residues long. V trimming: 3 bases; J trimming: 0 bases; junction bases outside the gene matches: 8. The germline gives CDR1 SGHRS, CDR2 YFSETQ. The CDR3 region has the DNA TGCGCCAGCAGCTCGGAGGGGACTAGCGGGAGGAGGAGCACAGATACGCAGTATTTT. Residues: CASSSEGTSGRRSTDTQYF.

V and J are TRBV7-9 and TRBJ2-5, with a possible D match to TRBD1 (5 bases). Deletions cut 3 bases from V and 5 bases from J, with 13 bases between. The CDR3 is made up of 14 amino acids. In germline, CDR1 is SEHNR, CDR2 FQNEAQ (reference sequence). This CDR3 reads CASSLGQGYETQYF. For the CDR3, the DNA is TGTGCCAGCAGCTTGGGCCAGGGATACGAGACCCAGTACTTC.

DNA of the CDR3: TGTGCCAGCAGCTTACTGGCCTTCGGCGGGCGTATTGGGGAGCAGTTCTTC. This encodes CASSLLAFGGRIGEQFF. V gene TRBV13 combines with J gene TRBJ2-1; a weak D match, TRBD2 (5 bases). V was shortened by 2 bases and J by 10 bases, with 24 bases between the two germline ends. From germline, CDR1 is PRHDT and CDR2 FYEKMQ (reference sequence). This CDR3 comprises 17 residues.

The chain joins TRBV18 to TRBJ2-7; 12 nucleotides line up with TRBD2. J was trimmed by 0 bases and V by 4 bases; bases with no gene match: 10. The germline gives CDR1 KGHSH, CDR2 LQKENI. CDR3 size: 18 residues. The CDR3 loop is CASSLYSSGRGSSYEQYF. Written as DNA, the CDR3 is TGTGCCAGCTCACTCTATTCTAGCGGGAGGGGTAGCTCCTACGAGCAGTACTTC.

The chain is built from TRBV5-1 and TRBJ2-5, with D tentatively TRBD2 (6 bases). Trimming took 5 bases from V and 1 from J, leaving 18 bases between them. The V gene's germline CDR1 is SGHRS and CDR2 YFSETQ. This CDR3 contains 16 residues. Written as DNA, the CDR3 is TGCGCCAGCAGAGGACTTCGGGGAGGACTCCAAGAGACCCAGTACTTC. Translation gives CASRGLRGGLQETQYF.

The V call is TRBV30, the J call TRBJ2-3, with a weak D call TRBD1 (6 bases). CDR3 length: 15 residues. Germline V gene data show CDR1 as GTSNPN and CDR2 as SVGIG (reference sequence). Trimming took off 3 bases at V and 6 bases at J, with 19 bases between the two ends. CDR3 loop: CAWRPLQDSPDTQYF. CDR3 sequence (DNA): TGTGCCTGGAGGCCCCTCCAGGACAGTCCCGATACGCAGTATTTT.

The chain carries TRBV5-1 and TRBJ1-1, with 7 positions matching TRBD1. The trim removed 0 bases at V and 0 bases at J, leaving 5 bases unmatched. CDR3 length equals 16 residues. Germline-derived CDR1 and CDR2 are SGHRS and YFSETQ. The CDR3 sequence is CASSLGAGGMNTEAFF. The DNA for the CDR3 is TGCGCCAGCAGCTTGGGGGCAGGGGGGATGAACACTGAAGCTTTCTTT.

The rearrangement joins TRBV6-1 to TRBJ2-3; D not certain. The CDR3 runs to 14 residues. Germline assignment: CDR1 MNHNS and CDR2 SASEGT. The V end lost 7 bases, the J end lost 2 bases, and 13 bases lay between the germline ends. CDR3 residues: CASKLLPHTDTQYF. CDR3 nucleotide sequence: TGTGCCAGCAAACTACTTCCACACACAGATACGCAGTATTTT.

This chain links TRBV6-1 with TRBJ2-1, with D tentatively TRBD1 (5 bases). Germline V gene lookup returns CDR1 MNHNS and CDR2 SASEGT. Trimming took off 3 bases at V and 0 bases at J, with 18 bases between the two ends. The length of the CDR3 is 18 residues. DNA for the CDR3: TGTGCCAGCAGTGACTGGATAGAGGACAATAGCTCCTACAATGAGCAGTTCTTC. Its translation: CASSDWIEDNSSYNEQFF.

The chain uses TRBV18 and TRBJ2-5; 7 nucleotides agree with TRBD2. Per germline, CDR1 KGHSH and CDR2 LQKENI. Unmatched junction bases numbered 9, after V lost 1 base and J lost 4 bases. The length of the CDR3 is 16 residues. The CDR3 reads CASSPRGGEGRETQYF. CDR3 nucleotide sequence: TGTGCCAGCTCACCACGGGGGGGAGAAGGACGAGAGACCCAGTACTTC. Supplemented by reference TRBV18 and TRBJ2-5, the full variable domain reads NAGVMQNPRHLVRRRGQEARLRCSPMKGHSHVYWYRQLPEEGLKFMVYLQKENIIDESGMPKERFSAEFPKEGPSILRIQQVVRGDSAAYFCASSPRGGEGRETQYFGPGTRLLVL.

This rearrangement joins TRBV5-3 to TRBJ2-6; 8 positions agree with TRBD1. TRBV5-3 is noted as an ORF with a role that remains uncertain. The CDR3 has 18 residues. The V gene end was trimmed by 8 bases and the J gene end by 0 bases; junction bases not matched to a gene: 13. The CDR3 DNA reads TGTGCCAGCTCTTGCCGCGGACAGGGAACCTCTGGGGCCAACGTCCTGACTTTC. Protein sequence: CASSCRGQGTSGANVLTF.

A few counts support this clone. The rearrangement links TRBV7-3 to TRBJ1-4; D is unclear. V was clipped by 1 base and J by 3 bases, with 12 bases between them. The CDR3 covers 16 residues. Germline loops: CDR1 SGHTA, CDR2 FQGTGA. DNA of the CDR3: TGTGCCAGCAGCTTAAATGTGGTTTCAGCTAATGAAAAACTGTTTTTT. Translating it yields CASSLNVVSANEKLFF.

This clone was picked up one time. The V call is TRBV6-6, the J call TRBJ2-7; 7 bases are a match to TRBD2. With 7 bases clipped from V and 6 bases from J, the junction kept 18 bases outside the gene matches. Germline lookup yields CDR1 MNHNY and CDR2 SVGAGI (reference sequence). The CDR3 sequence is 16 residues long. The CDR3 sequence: CASTYEAGRSGGEQYF. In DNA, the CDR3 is TGTGCCAGCACCTACGAGGCCGGGCGGTCGGGGGGCGAGCAGTACTTC.

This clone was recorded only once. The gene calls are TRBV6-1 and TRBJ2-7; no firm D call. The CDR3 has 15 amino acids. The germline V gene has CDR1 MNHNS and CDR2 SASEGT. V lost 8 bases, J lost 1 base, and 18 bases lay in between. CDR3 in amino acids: CASGSIAEPSYEQYF. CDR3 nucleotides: TGTGCCAGCGGATCTATTGCGGAGCCGTCCTACGAGCAGTACTTC.

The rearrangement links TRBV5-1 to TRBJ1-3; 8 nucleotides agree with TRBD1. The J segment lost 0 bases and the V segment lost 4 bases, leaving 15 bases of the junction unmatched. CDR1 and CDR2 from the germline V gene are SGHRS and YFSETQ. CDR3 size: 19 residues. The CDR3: CASSVTPGQENLSGNTIYF. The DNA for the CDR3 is TGCGCCAGCAGCGTGACCCCGGGACAGGAGAATCTCTCTGGAAACACCATATATTTT. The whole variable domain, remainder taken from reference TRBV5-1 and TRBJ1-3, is KAGVTQTPRYLIKTRGQQVTLSCSPISGHRSVSWYQQTPGQGLQFLFEYFSETQRNKGNFPGRFSGRQFSNSRSEMNVSTLELGDSALYLCASSVTPGQENLSGNTIYFGEGSWLTVV.

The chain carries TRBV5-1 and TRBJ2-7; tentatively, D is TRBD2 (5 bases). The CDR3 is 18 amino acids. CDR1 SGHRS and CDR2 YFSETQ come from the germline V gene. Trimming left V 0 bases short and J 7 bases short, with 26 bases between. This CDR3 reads CASSLDGILARLTEEQYF. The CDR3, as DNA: TGCGCCAGCAGCTTGGACGGTATATTAGCGAGACTCACTGAAGAGCAGTACTTC.

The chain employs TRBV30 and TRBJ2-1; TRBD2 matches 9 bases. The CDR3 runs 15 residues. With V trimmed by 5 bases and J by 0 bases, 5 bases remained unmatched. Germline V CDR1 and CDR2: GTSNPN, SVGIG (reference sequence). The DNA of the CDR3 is TGTGCCTGGGCGGGAGGGCCGAGCTCCTACAATGAGCAGTTCTTC. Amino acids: CAWAGGPSSYNEQFF.

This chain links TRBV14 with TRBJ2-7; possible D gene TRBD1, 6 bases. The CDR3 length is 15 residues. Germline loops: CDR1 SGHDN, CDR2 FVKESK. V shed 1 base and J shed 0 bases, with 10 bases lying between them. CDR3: CASSQAGTLSYEQYF. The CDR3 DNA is TGTGCCAGCAGCCAAGCCGGGACACTCTCCTACGAGCAGTACTTC.

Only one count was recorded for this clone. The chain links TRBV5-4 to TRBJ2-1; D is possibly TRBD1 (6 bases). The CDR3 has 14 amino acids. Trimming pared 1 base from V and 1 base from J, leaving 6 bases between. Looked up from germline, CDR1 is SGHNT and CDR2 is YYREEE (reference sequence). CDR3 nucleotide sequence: TGTGCCAGCAGCTTGACAGGGTCCTACAATGAGCAGTTCTTC. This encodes CASSLTGSYNEQFF.

This chain's CDR3 is CASSTPSGSGTGELFF. CDR3 nucleotides: TGTGCCAGCAGCACCCCTAGCGGGAGTGGCACCGGGGAGCTGTTTTTT. This chain joins TRBV7-2 and TRBJ2-2; the match to TRBD2 covers 10 bases. CDR1 and CDR2 (germline): SGHTA, FQGNSA. J was trimmed by 4 bases and V by 5 bases; bases with no gene match: 7. The CDR3 totals 16 residues.

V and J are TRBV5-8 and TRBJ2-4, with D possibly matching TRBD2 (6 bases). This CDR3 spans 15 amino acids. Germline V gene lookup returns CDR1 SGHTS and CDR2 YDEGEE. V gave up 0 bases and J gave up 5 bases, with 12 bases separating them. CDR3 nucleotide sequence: TGTGCCAGCAGCTTGGTCGGCGGGACCCAAAACATTCAGTACTTC. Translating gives CASSLVGGTQNIQYF.

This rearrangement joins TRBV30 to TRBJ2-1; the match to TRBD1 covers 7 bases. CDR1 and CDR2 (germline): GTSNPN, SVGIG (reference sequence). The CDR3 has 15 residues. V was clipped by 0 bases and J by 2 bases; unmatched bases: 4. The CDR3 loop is CAWSVPGTAYNEQFF. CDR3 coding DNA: TGTGCCTGGAGTGTACCTGGGACAGCCTACAATGAGCAGTTCTTC.

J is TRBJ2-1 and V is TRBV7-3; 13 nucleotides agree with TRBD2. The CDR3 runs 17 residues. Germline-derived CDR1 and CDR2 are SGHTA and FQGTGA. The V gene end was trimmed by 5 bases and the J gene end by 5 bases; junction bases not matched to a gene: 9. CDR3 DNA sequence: TGTGCCAGCAGCCGGAAAGGGACTAGCGGGATGAACAATGAGCAGTTCTTC. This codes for CASSRKGTSGMNNEQFF.